Presented here are 21 T cell receptor beta chains from one specimen sequenced in a study of graft-versus-host responses after intestinal transplantation. Antigen specificity for these receptors is unknown. Libraries were prepared by immunoSEQ multiplex PCR; TCRdb keeps only in-frame clonotypes and omits some of them. The sample includes about 130,000 clones, roughly nine tenths seen only once; the top ten take over 0.15%. The specimen comprised unstimulated CD4+ T cells sorted from spleen or lymph node cells, sampled before intestinal transplant. These receptors were collected from a human donor who received an intestinal transplant.

V and J are TRBV10-1 and TRBJ2-3; TRBD1 agrees at 9 bases. Germline CDR1 and CDR2: WNHNN and SYGVQD (reference sequence). The CDR3 totals 13 residues. Trimming cost V 6 bases and J 3 bases; bases outside gene matches: 1. Here the CDR3 reads CASRGQGTDTQYF. CDR3 bases: TGCGCCAGCAGGGGACAGGGAACAGATACGCAGTATTTT.

The chain recombines TRBV2 with TRBJ1-3; TRBD1 agrees at 7 bases. The ends lost 6 bases at V and 0 bases at J; junction bases unmatched: 8. CDR1 is SNHLY and CDR2 is FYNNEI in the germline V gene. This CDR3 is built from 16 residues. The CDR3 DNA follows: TGTGCCAGCAGCCTACAGGGGCCGAGCTCTGGAAACACCATATATTTT. Protein sequence: CASSLQGPSSGNTIYF.

This rearrangement joins TRBV30 to TRBJ1-2; TRBD1 might be the D (6 bases). V lost 8 bases to trimming and J lost 0 bases, with 16 bases between them. The CDR3 consists of 14 residues. Germline lookup yields CDR1 GTSNPN and CDR2 SVGIG (reference sequence). The CDR3 DNA is TGTGCCGGAGCTCCAGGGGCGCCTAACTATGGCTACACCTTC. This translates into CAGAPGAPNYGYTF.

With respect to this clone: Within the sample, other DNA sequences also encode this same CDR3. V and J are TRBV6-1 and TRBJ2-7, with D unresolved. V was pared by 4 bases and J by 1 base, with 5 bases between. Germline V lookup: CDR1 MNHNS, CDR2 SASEGT. The CDR3 has 12 amino acids. CDR3 nucleotide sequence: TGTGCCAGCAGTGGTGGGTCCTACGAGCAGTACTTC. Its translation is CASSGGSYEQYF.

The chain is built from TRBV27 and TRBJ2-7; the D gene is possibly TRBD1 (5 bases). The V gene lost 6 bases and the J gene lost 5 bases, with 14 bases spanning the gap. The CDR3 length is 13 residues. In germline, CDR1 is MNHEY, CDR2 SMNVEV (reference sequence). CDR3 coding DNA: TGTGCCAGCAGGCTCCGGCAGGGAAACGAGCAGTACTTC. Encoded protein: CASRLRQGNEQYF.

The chain carries TRBV7-3 and TRBJ2-2; D gene ambiguous. The germline V gene encodes CDR1 SGHTA and CDR2 FQGTGA. The CDR3 spans 14 residues. Between the trimmed V and J ends, which lost 4 bases and 8 bases, there was a span of 14 bases. This chain's CDR3 is CASSSQPGPGELFF. CDR3 DNA: TGTGCCAGCAGCTCCCAGCCCGGACCTGGGGAGCTGTTTTTT. Full variable domain (rest looked up from reference TRBV7-3 and TRBJ2-2): GAGVSQTPSNKVTEKGKYVELRCDPISGHTALYWYRQSLGQGPEFLIYFQGTGAADDSGLPNDRFFAVRPEGSVSTLKIQRTERGDSAVYLCASSSQPGPGELFFGEGSRLTVL.

V gene TRBV2 combines with J gene TRBJ2-5, with 12 bases fitting TRBD1. With 9 bases clipped from V and 5 bases from J, the junction kept 7 bases outside the gene matches. This CDR3 region has 14 residues. Germline CDR1 is SNHLY and CDR2 is FYNNEI. CDR3 region: CASTMGTGGETQYF. In nucleotides, the CDR3 is TGTGCCAGTACAATGGGGACAGGGGGCGAGACCCAGTACTTC.

The chain has TRBV6-1 and TRBJ1-1; possible D gene TRBD1, 5 bases. Trimming took off 3 bases at V and 7 bases at J, with 18 bases between the two ends. CDR1 MNHNS and CDR2 SASEGT come from the germline V gene. The CDR3 consists of 15 residues. The chain's CDR3 is CASSDYPRGSFEAFF. The CDR3 bases are TGTGCCAGCAGTGATTATCCCCGGGGCAGCTTTGAAGCTTTCTTT.

The chain is built from TRBV30 and TRBJ1-1, with TRBD1 as a possible D gene (5 bases). Trimming cost V 1 base and J 5 bases, with 8 bases left between them. The CDR3 is 12 amino acids. Germline loops: CDR1 GTSNPN, CDR2 SVGIG (reference sequence). DNA for the CDR3: TGTGCCTGGAGTGATCAGGGAACTGAAGCTTTCTTT. Encoded protein: CAWSDQGTEAFF.

This chain connects TRBV6-1 to TRBJ2-1; 8 bases match TRBD2. V shed 6 bases and J 3 bases; nucleotides not matched to a gene: 7. CDR3 size: 15 residues. CDR1 is MNHNS, CDR2 SASEGT, per germline. DNA for the CDR3: TGTGCCAGCAGAGTAACTAGCGGATACTACAATGAGCAGTTCTTC. It is translated as CASRVTSGYYNEQFF.

The gene calls are TRBV29-1 and TRBJ1-1, with D tentatively TRBD1 (5 bases). The V and J ends lost 2 bases and 0 bases respectively, with 13 bases between them. The CDR3 extends over 15 amino acids. Looked up from germline, CDR1 is SQVTM and CDR2 is ANQGSEA. This CDR3 is CSVEIGSGMNTEAFF. The CDR3 DNA is TGCAGCGTTGAAATAGGGTCAGGGATGAACACTGAAGCTTTCTTT.

The V and J genes are TRBV6-1 and TRBJ1-5, with no clear D. Trimming cost V 2 bases and J 3 bases, with 8 bases left between them. The CDR3 is made up of 14 amino acids. Germline values: CDR1 MNHNS, CDR2 SASEGT. For the CDR3, the DNA is TGTGCCAGCAGTGAAATAAGCCCCAATCAGCCCCAGCATTTT. Translation: CASSEISPNQPQHF.

V is TRBV10-3 and J is TRBJ2-2; the match to TRBD1 covers 10 bases. The CDR3 is made up of 15 amino acids. The germline V gene encodes CDR1 ENHRY and CDR2 SYGVKD. Germline trimming cut 10 bases from V and 7 bases from J; bases unmatched to any gene: 12. CDR3 loop: CATGWDRGQNGELFF. CDR3 coding DNA: TGTGCCACAGGGTGGGACAGGGGACAAAACGGGGAGCTGTTTTTT.

This chain joins TRBV9 and TRBJ2-5; 12 positions agree with TRBD1. CDR1 and CDR2 (germline): SGDLS, YYNGEE. CDR3 length equals 15 residues. V lost 0 bases, J lost 5 bases, and 2 bases stayed unmatched. DNA of the CDR3: TGTGCCAGCAGCGTAGGCGGGACAGGGGGCGAGACCCAGTACTTC. Translation gives CASSVGGTGGETQYF.

V is TRBV5-1 and J is TRBJ2-2; a weak D match, TRBD1 (5 bases). The V gene lost 4 bases and the J gene lost 0 bases, with 10 bases spanning the gap. Germline CDR1 is SGHRS and CDR2 is YFSETQ. This CDR3 region has 15 residues. In DNA form, the CDR3 reads TGCGCCAGCAGCCAAGGGGCTACGAACACCGGGGAGCTGTTTTTT. This sequence encodes CASSQGATNTGELFF.

The rearrangement links TRBV11-3 to TRBJ2-5; D remains ambiguous. The CDR3 length is 13 residues. V gave up 5 bases and J gave up 1 base, with 8 bases separating them. The germline gives CDR1 SGHNT, CDR2 YENEEA. CDR3 sequence reads: CASSLGLQETQYF. In DNA, the CDR3 is TGTGCCAGCAGCCTCGGGCTCCAAGAGACCCAGTACTTC.

The chain joins TRBV9 to TRBJ2-5; tentative D call: TRBD2 (7 bases). The CDR3 consists of 15 residues. CDR1 is SGDLS and CDR2 is YYNGEE in the germline V gene. Trimming pared 4 bases from V and 2 bases from J, leaving 15 bases between. The CDR3 DNA reads as TGTGCCAGCAGCCTAGGGGGGGTCCGACAAGAGACCCAGTACTTC. Translated: CASSLGGVRQETQYF.

This clone showed up just once. The CDR3 loop is CASSPLAGGTDTQYF. The CDR3 nucleotides read TGTGCCAGCAGCCCACTAGCGGGGGGCACAGATACGCAGTATTTT. The J gene is TRBJ2-3, the V gene TRBV5-6, with 11 bases that match TRBD2. CDR3 length equals 15 residues. Germline V gives CDR1 SGHDT, CDR2 YYEEEE. The V segment lost 4 bases and the J segment 1 base; nucleotides outside the gene matches: 2.

V gene TRBV19 combines with J gene TRBJ1-5; D remains unclear. V shed 7 bases and J shed 4 bases, with 17 bases lying between them. CDR1 and CDR2 (germline): LNHDA, SQIVND (reference sequence). The CDR3 has 15 amino acids. The CDR3 bases are TGTGCCAGTATACCCGGTGTGACGGCTAATCAGCCCCAGCATTTT. It codes for CASIPGVTANQPQHF.

This chain links TRBV5-6 with TRBJ1-2, with 10 positions matching TRBD1. The CDR3 loop spans 14 amino acids. Unmatched junction bases numbered 6, after V lost 5 bases and J lost 5 bases. Germline lookup yields CDR1 SGHDT and CDR2 YYEEEE. CDR3 region: CASSRDRGIYGYTF. CDR3 nucleotide sequence: TGTGCCAGCAGTCGGGACAGGGGAATTTATGGCTACACCTTC.

This chain joins TRBV5-1 and TRBJ1-1; no clear D. The CDR3 runs 13 residues. The V end was cut by 0 bases, the J end by 1 base, with 4 bases between. Germline V gene sequence: CDR1 SGHRS, CDR2 YFSETQ. This CDR3 reads CASSLARNTEAFF. The CDR3 DNA reads TGCGCCAGCAGCTTGGCGAGGAACACTGAAGCTTTCTTT.